This T cell receptor (beta chain) stems from a study of shared clonotypes between healthy human individuals. Execution of the assay was at deep level. Profiling relied on immunoSEQ multiplex PCR, and the TCRdb table lists in-frame clones only, not all of them. Among roughly 1,100,000 clones, about 75% were seen once, and the ten largest hold roughly 1.4%. The CDR3 covers 12 residues. V was clipped by 6 bases and J by 8 bases; unmatched bases: 3. Germline CDR1 and CDR2: ENHRY and SYGVKD. The TCR comes from a man younger than 35 in good health. The sample consisted of memory CD4+ T cells sorted from blood. The subset denotes: CD45RA-negative fraction. This chain uses TRBV10-3 with TRBJ2-1; 8 bases are shared with TRBD1. The CDR3 protein is CAIRATGDEQFF. The CDR3 DNA reads as TGTGCCATCAGGGCGACAGGGGATGAGCAGTTCTTC.